What follows are 12 T cell receptor beta chains derived from one specimen sequenced in a study of cytomegalovirus exposure and HLA in healthy donors. Some clones are missing from TCRdb's copy, which holds only in-frame ones; the method was immunoSEQ multiplex PCR. The table has under 200,000 clones, approximately 96% seen once. The sequencing input was PBMCs. These receptors all stem from a woman between 18 and 30 years old in good health and CMV-seronegative.

In DNA, the CDR3 is TGTGCCAGCAGCACCCTGACAGTAGATACGCAGTATTTT. Translation: CASSTLTVDTQYF. The chain carries TRBV7-2 and TRBJ2-3; D is perhaps TRBD1 (5 bases). V lost 5 bases and J 5 bases, leaving 11 bases between the germline ends. The CDR3 sequence is 13 residues long. Germline V lookup: CDR1 SGHTA, CDR2 FQGNSA.

This chain links TRBV6-5 with TRBJ2-1; D gene ambiguous. This CDR3 has 14 amino acids. Looked up from germline, CDR1 is MNHEY and CDR2 is SVGAGI. The V gene lost 1 base and the J gene lost 5 bases, with 9 bases spanning the gap. The CDR3 sequence is CASSYLGRNNEQFF. For the CDR3, the DNA is TGTGCCAGCAGTTACTTAGGCAGGAACAATGAGCAGTTCTTC.

The V gene is TRBV6-1, the J gene TRBJ1-2; possibly TRBD1 for D (5 bases). V shed 8 bases and J shed 6 bases, with 10 bases lying between them. The germline CDR1 and CDR2 sequences are MNHNS and SASEGT. The CDR3 runs to 11 residues. The CDR3 DNA reads TGTGCCAGCCTGACAGAACATGGCTACACCTTC. Encoded protein: CASLTEHGYTF.

The chain is built from TRBV2 and TRBJ2-1, with D tentatively TRBD2 (5 bases). Germline V gene data show CDR1 as SNHLY and CDR2 as FYNNEI. Trimming cost V 4 bases and J 0 bases, with 10 bases left between them. CDR3 length equals 15 residues. CDR3 in amino acids: CASSVEESSYNEQFF. The CDR3 region has the DNA TGTGCCAGCAGTGTGGAGGAGAGCTCCTACAATGAGCAGTTCTTC.

This sequence joins TRBV19 and TRBJ2-7; the D gene is possibly TRBD2 (5 bases). In germline, CDR1 is LNHDA, CDR2 SQIVND (reference sequence). This CDR3 is built from 12 residues. The V end lost 4 bases, the J end lost 7 bases, and 11 bases lay between the germline ends. CDR3 residues: CASSSGAVEQYF. CDR3 bases: TGTGCCAGTAGTAGTGGAGCGGTTGAGCAGTACTTC.

The chain has TRBV7-2 and TRBJ2-7; 9 bases are shared with TRBD1. With V trimmed by 2 bases and J by 2 bases, 4 bases remained unmatched. Germline V gene sequence: CDR1 SGHTA, CDR2 FQGNSA. The CDR3 contains 15 residues. CDR3 bases: TGTGCCAGCAGCTTAACAGGGGGCGGAACCTACGAGCAGTACTTC. Protein: CASSLTGGGTYEQYF.

The J gene is TRBJ2-3, the V gene TRBV7-3; D unclear. CDR1 is SGHTA and CDR2 is FQGTGA in the germline V gene. The CDR3 contains 13 residues. The V end was cut by 5 bases, the J end by 4 bases, with 10 bases between. CDR3 loop: CASSPYESDTQYF. Written as DNA, the CDR3 is TGTGCCAGCAGCCCTTATGAGTCAGATACGCAGTATTTT.

The J gene is TRBJ2-7, the V gene TRBV5-4; perhaps TRBD1 as D (6 bases). CDR1 SGHNT and CDR2 YYREEE come from the germline V gene (reference sequence). V was shortened by 7 bases and J by 2 bases, with 19 bases between the two germline ends. This CDR3 region has 15 residues. The CDR3 DNA reads as TGTGCCAGCTCCCTCCCCTCAGGGGCGACCTACGAGCAGTACTTC. Amino acid sequence: CASSLPSGATYEQYF.

The V gene is TRBV29-1, the J gene TRBJ2-3; perhaps TRBD2 as D (5 bases). Trimming removed 4 bases from V and 4 bases from J, with 21 bases in between. The germline V gene has CDR1 SQVTM and CDR2 ANQGSEA. CDR3 length: 16 amino acids. The CDR3 DNA sequence: TGCAGCGTTGGGCCTAGCCAGGTCATCACGGCAGATACGCAGTATTTT. This gives the protein CSVGPSQVITADTQYF.

A single count supports this clone. The V gene is TRBV5-1, the J gene TRBJ2-3, with D perhaps TRBD2 (6 bases). This CDR3 region has 19 residues. The V gene lost 1 base and the J gene lost 3 bases, with 24 bases spanning the gap. Germline V gene lookup returns CDR1 SGHRS and CDR2 YFSETQ. The CDR3 is CASSLYGLGGLVGTDTQYF. For the CDR3, the DNA is TGCGCCAGCAGCTTGTATGGTCTCGGGGGATTGGTGGGAACAGATACGCAGTATTTT.

The chain is built from TRBV5-1 and TRBJ1-5; 9 bases map to TRBD1. There are 15 residues in the CDR3. Trimming took 0 bases from V and 2 from J; bases not matched to a gene: 0. The germline gives CDR1 SGHRS, CDR2 YFSETQ. CDR3 sequence reads: CASSLGTGGNQPQHF. CDR3 coding DNA: TGCGCCAGCAGCTTGGGGACAGGGGGCAATCAGCCCCAGCATTTT.

The chain employs TRBV27 and TRBJ2-7; TRBD2 matches at 8 bases. The CDR3 is 17 amino acids. V was pared by 0 bases and J by 7 bases, with 14 bases of the junction left unmatched. CDR1 and CDR2 (germline): MNHEY, SMNVEV (reference sequence). This CDR3 is CASSLSSYAGGPGEQYF. The CDR3 nucleotides are TGTGCCAGCAGTTTATCGAGCTACGCGGGGGGCCCTGGGGAGCAGTACTTC.